The clone carrying this T cell receptor beta chain turned up a few times. Antigen: not known. This sample stems from a study of beta chain features in type 1 diabetes. General study findings and limits: Patients with type 1 diabetes carried fewer insertions and had more deletions at their VDJ junctions. Moderately but significantly shorter TCRB CDR3s were found in Type 1 diabetes patients in all four CD4+ subsets.

Germline V gene lookup returns CDR1 KGHSH and CDR2 LQKENI. The V and J ends lost 1 base and 6 bases, in that order; junction bases with no gene match: 7. The CDR3 runs 16 residues. What was sequenced were expressed TCRB transcripts, since all of the isolated RNA had been reverse transcribed. Using immunoSEQ multiplex PCR, the repertoire was profiled, and TCRdb retains in-frame clones only, with some absent. The sample lists 350,000 to 450,000 clones, about 15% seen once, with 0.019% in the top ten. Using CD45RO/CCR7/CD25/CD127/CD95/CD27, CD4+ naive, central memory, regulatory and stem cell-like memory cells were sorted.

The material sequenced was naive CD4+ T cells from blood. The chain links TRBV18 to TRBJ1-5, with TRBD1 identical over 9 bases. The sequence was collected from a young woman in good health. The CDR3 DNA sequence: TGTGCCAGCTCACCACGGGACAGGGAGTTGGCTCAGCCCCAGCATTTT. Its translation is CASSPRDRELAQPQHF.